The clone carrying this TCR beta chain has only a few counts. The antigen is not known. This CDR3 region has 16 residues. Trimming pared 3 bases from V and 3 bases from J, leaving 16 bases between. Germline assignment: CDR1 SGHDN and CDR2 FVKESK. This sample was taken from a study of T-cell memory formation after mild COVID-19. General study findings and limits: While clones contracting from day 15 to 85 were balanced between CD4 and CD8, later expanders leaned CD4+.

A single record per CDR3 protein comes from TCRdb applying MiXCR to the 5' RACE reads. The table has approximately 54,000 distinct CDR3 sequences, around 12% seen once; the top ten hold around 26%. Sequencing was performed on PBMCs or a T cell subset sorted from them (not recorded which). The TCR was taken from a young man who had mild COVID-19 (a few samples of this study predate the infection). Cell type and time point are not known. The chain carries TRBV14 and TRBJ2-3; D possibly corresponds to TRBD2 (7 bases). CDR3 bases: TGTGCCAGCAGCCAGGTCTTTCGGGGGGCTACAGATACGCAGTATTTT. Translation gives CASSQVFRGATDTQYF. Full variable domain (rest looked up from reference TRBV14 and TRBJ2-3): EAGVTQFPSHSVIEKGQTVTLRCDPISGHDNLYWYRRVMGKEIKFLLHFVKESKQDESGMPNNRFLAERTGGTYSTLKVQPAELEDSGVYFCASSQVFRGATDTQYFGPGTRLTVL.